This T cell receptor (beta chain) came from a study of cytomegalovirus exposure and HLA in healthy donors. Study-level points and caveats: TCR beta sequences numbering 15,000 to 20,000 were associated with HLA alleles at 0.05 false discovery rate in a later analysis. Of the V segments, some could not be distinguished, including TRBV6-2 and TRBV6-3, and were excluded. Common viral pathogens were later found to be apparently linked to several of the most significant clusters.

Nominally healthy donors were sampled, though unrecorded immune exposures were likely. This CDR3 contains 15 residues. V lost 0 bases to trimming and J lost 4 bases; unmatched junction nucleotides: 5. Looked up from germline, CDR1 is MGHRA and CDR2 is YSYEKL. Note on this clone: Its specificity is unknown.

Researchers ran the PCR with 60 Vbeta and 13 Jbeta primers. Clones were sequenced by immunoSEQ multiplex PCR, and TCRdb holds only the in-frame ones, with some missing. The sample shows over 150,000 clones, roughly 71% of them seen only once. The source of this sequence is a woman between 50 and 59 years old in good health and CMV-seropositive. The chain is built from TRBV4-1 and TRBJ2-5, with TRBD1 matching 7 bases. Input material: PBMCs. The chain's CDR3 is CASSQETGLGETQYF. CDR3 in DNA: TGCGCCAGCAGCCAAGAGACAGGGCTAGGAGAGACCCAGTACTTC.